This entry features one T cell receptor (beta chain) sequence. This record belongs to a study of blood T cell repertoires in COVID-19. The overall study: Acute and convalescent COVID-19 samples came from the United States, Italy and Spain.

The authors' processing: Reference gene primers were amplified, and this amplification served to estimate nucleated cell counts. Some clones are missing from TCRdb's copy, which holds only in-frame ones; the method was immunoSEQ multiplex PCR. That table supplies the V and J calls and clone size; D and trimming were determined from the DNA. The sample has 250,000 to 300,000 clones; approximately 90% are singletons. Allocation to cohorts depended on clinical history reported by the participants. This CDR3 spans 15 amino acids. The V end lost 0 bases, the J end lost 12 bases, and 16 bases lay between the germline ends. Germline V CDR1 and CDR2: SGDLS, YYNGEE.

V is TRBV9 and J is TRBJ1-6; no reliable D call. This clonotype originated in a woman aged 60-75 years in a cohort exposed to, infected with or recovered from COVID-19 (not recorded which). Sequencing used PBMCs or T cells enriched from blood (not recorded which). CDR3 sequence: CASSVARGHREPLHF. CDR3 bases: TGTGCCAGCAGCGTAGCCCGGGGTCATCGGGAACCCCTCCACTTT.